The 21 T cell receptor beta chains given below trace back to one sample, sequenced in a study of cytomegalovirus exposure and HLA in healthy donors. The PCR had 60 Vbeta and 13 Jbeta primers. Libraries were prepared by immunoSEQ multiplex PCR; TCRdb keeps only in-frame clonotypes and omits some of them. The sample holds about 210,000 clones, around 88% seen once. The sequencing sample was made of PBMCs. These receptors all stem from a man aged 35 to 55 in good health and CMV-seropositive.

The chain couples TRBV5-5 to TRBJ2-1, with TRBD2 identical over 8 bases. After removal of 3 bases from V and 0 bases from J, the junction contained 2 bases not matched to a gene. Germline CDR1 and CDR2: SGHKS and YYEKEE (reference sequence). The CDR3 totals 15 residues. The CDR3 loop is CASSSGLGSYNEQFF. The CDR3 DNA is TGTGCCAGCAGCTCGGGACTAGGCTCCTACAATGAGCAGTTCTTC. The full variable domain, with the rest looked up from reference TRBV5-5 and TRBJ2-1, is DAGVTQSPTHLIKTRGQQVTLRCSPISGHKSVSWYQQVLGQGPQFIFQYYEKEERGRGNFPDRFSARQFPNYSSELNVNALLLGDSALYLCASSSGLGSYNEQFFGPGTRLTVL.

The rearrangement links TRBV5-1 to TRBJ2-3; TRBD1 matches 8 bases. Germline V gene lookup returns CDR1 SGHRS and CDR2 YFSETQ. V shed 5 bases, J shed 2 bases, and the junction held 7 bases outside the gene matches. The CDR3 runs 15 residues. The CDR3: CASSTDRGFTDTQYF. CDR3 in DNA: TGCGCCAGCAGTACCGACAGGGGATTCACAGATACGCAGTATTTT.

For the CDR3, the DNA is TGTGCCAGCCAGCCGGGACAGGGCCTCGGGGGCTACGAGCAGTACTTC. Protein sequence: CASQPGQGLGGYEQYF. V is TRBV7-6 and J is TRBJ2-7; 9 bases map to TRBD1. CDR3 length equals 16 residues. V lost 8 bases, J lost 3 bases, and 14 bases stayed unmatched. The germline V gene encodes CDR1 SGHVS and CDR2 FNYEAQ.

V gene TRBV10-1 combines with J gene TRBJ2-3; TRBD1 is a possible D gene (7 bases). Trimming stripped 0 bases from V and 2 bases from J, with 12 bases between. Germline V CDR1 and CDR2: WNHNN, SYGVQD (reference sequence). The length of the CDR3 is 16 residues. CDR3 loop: CASSESGGGVTDTQYF. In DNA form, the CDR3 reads TGCGCCAGCAGTGAGTCCGGAGGGGGCGTCACAGATACGCAGTATTTT.

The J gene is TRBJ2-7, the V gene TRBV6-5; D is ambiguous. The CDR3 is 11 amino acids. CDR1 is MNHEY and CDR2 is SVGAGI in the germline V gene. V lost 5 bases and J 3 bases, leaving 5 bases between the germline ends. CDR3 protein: CASSGLYEQYF. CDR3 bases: TGTGCCAGCAGTGGCCTCTACGAGCAGTACTTC.

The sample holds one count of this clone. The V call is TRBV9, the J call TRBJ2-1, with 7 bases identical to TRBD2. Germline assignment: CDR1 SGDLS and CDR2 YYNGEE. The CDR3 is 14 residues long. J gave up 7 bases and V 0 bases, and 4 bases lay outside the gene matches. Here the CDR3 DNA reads TGTGCCAGCAGCGTAGGCGGGAGTAAGAATGAGCAGTTCTTC. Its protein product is CASSVGGSKNEQFF.

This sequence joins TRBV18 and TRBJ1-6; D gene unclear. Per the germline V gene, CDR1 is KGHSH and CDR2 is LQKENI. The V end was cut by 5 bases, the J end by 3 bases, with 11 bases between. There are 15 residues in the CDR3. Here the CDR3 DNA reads TGTGCCAGCTCAACCGGGGAGCTCTATAATTCACCCCTCCACTTT. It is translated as CASSTGELYNSPLHF.

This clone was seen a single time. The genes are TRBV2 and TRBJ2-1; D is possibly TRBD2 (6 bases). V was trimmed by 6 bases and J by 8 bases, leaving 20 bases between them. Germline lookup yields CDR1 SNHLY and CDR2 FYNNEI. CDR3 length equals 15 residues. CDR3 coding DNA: TGTGCCAGCAGGAGGCAGCGGTTAACGGGGGATGAGCAGTTCTTC. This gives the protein CASRRQRLTGDEQFF.

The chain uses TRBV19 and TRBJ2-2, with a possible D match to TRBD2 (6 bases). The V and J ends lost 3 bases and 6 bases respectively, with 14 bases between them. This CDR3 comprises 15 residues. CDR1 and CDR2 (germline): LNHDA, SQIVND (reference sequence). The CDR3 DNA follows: TGTGCCAGTAGTATCGGGGGAGGAGGAGCCGGGGAGCTGTTTTTT. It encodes CASSIGGGGAGELFF. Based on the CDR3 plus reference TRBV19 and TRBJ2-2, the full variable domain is DGGITQSPKYLFRKEGQNVTLSCEQNLNHDAMYWYRQDPGQGLRLIYYSQIVNDFQKGDIAEGYSVSREKKESFPLTVTSAQKNPTAFYLCASSIGGGGAGELFFGEGSRLTVL.

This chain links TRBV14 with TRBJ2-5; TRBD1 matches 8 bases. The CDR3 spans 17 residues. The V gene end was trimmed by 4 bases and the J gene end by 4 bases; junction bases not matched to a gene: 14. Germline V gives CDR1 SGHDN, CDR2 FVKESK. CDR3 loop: CASSLGQGSVYRETQYF. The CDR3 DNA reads TGTGCCAGCAGCCTCGGACAGGGCAGTGTTTATCGAGAGACCCAGTACTTC.

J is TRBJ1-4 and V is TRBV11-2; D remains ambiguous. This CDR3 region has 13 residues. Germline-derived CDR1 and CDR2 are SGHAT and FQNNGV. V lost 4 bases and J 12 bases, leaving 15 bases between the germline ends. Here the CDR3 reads CASSYRRTEELFF. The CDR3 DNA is TGTGCCAGCAGCTACCGGAGGACCGAGGAACTGTTTTTT.

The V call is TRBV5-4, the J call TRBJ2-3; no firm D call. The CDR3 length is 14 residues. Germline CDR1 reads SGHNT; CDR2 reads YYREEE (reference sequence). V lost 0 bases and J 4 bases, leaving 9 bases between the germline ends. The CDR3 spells CASSLEARPDTQYF. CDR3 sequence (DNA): TGTGCCAGCAGCTTGGAAGCTAGGCCAGATACGCAGTATTTT.

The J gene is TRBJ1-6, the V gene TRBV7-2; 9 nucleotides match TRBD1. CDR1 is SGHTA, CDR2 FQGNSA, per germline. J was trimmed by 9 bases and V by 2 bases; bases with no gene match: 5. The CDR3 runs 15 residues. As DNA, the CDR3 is TGTGCCAGCAGCTTACTGGGACAGGGTGGTTCACCCCTCCACTTT. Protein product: CASSLLGQGGSPLHF.

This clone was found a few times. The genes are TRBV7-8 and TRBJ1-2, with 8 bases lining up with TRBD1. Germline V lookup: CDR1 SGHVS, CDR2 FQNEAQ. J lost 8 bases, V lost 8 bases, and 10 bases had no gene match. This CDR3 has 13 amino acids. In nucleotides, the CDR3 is TGTGCCAGCTCCTTAGGGCAGGGGGCCGGCTACACCTTC. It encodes CASSLGQGAGYTF.

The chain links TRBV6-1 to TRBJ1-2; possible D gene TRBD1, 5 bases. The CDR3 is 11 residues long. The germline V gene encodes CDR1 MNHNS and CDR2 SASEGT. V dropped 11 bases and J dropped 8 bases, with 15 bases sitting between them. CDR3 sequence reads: CAAYGGGGYTF. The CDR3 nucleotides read TGTGCCGCCTACGGCGGGGGAGGCTACACCTTC.

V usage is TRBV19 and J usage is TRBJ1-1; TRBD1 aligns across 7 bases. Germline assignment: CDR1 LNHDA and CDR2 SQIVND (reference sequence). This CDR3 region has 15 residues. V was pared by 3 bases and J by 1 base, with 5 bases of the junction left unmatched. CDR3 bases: TGTGCCAGTAGTATTCAGGGGGTCGAGAACACTGAAGCTTTCTTT. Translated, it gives CASSIQGVENTEAFF. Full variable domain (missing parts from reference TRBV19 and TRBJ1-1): DGGITQSPKYLFRKEGQNVTLSCEQNLNHDAMYWYRQDPGQGLRLIYYSQIVNDFQKGDIAEGYSVSREKKESFPLTVTSAQKNPTAFYLCASSIQGVENTEAFFGQGTRLTVV.

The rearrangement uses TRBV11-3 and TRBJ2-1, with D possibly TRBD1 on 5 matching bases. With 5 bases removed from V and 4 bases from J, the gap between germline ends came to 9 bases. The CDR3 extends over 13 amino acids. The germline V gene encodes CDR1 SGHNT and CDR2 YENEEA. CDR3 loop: CASSATDYNEQFF. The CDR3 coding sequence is TGTGCCAGCAGCGCGACAGATTACAATGAGCAGTTCTTC.

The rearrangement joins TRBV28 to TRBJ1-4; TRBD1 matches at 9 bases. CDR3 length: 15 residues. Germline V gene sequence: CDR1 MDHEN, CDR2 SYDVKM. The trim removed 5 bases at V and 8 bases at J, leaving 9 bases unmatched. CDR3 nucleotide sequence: TGTGCCAGCAGTCTTACAGGGGGCGCAGAAGAAAAACTGTTTTTT. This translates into CASSLTGGAEEKLFF.

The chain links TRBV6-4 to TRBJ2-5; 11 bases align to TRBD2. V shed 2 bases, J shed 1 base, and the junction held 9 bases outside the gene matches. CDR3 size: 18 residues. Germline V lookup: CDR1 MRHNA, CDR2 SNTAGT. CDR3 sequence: CASSDGGSSGRLQETQYF. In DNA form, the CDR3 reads TGTGCCAGCAGTGACGGGGGGTCTAGCGGGAGGCTCCAAGAGACCCAGTACTTC.

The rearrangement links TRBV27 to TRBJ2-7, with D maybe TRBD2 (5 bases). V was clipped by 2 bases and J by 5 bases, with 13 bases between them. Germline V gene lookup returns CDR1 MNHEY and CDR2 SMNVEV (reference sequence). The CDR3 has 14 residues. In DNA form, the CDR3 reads TGTGCCAGCAGTTTACTTACTAGTTCCCACGAGCAGTACTTC. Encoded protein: CASSLLTSSHEQYF.

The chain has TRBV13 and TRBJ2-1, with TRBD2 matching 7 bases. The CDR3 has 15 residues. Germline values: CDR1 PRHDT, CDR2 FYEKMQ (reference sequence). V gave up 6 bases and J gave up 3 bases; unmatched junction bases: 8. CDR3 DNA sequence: TGTGCCAGCAGTGAGGTGGGAGGGCGCTACAATGAGCAGTTCTTC. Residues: CASSEVGGRYNEQFF.